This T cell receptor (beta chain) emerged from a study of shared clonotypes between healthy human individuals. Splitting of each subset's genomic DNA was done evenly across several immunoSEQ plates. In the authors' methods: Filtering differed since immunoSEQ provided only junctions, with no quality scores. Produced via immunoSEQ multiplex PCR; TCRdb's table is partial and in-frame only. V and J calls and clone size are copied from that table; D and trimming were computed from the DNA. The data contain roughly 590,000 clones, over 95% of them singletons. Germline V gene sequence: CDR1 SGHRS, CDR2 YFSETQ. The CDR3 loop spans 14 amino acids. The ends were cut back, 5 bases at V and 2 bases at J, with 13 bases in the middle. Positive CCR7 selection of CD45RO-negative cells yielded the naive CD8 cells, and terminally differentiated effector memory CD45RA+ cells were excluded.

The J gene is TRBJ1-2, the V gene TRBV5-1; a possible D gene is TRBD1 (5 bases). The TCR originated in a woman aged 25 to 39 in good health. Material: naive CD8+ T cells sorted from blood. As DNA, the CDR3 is TGCGCCAGCAGGGAGGACATTTGGAACTATGGCTACACCTTC. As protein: CASREDIWNYGYTF.